Listed below are T cell receptor beta chains from one sample, sequenced in a study of CD8+CD57+ T cells in acquired aplastic anemia. Via MiXCR, TCRdb re-called the reads, giving one row per CDR3 protein. The sample has just over 450,000 distinct CDR3 sequences, around 33% seen once. Sequencing was performed on sorted CD4+, CD8+, or CD8+CD57+ T cells (not recorded which) from PBMCs. These receptors all stem from a human donor with aplastic anemia. The CDR3 runs from the conserved cysteine through the conserved F or W. The D gene is left open where the match is weak. Only some rows state a clone size, as once, few, many or a class for expanded clones.

TRBJ2-4,.,TRBV11-2,.,CASSCNHLAKNIQYF,TGTGCCAGCAGTTGTAACCATCTAGCCAAAAACATTCAGTACTTC
TRBJ2-5,once,TRBV4-2,.,CASSPPLSDSGLETQYF,TGTGCCAGCAGCCCGCCCCTGTCAGATTCGGGGCTGGAGACCCAGTACTTC
TRBJ2-3,.,TRBV19,TRBD1,CASTRTGRTDTQYF,TGTGCCAGTACCCGGACAGGTCGGACAGATACGCAGTATTTT
TRBJ2-7,.,TRBV10-3,TRBD1,CASSRDRVRNEQYF,TGTGCCAGCAGTAGGGACAGGGTGAGGAATGAGCAGTACTTC
TRBJ2-3,few,TRBV5-1,.,CASSFGGGGTDTQYF,TGCGCCAGCAGCTTCGGAGGGGGCGGTACAGATACGCAGTATTTT
TRBJ2-1,.,TRBV5-1,.,CASSLEKYNEQFF,TGCGCCAGCAGCTTGGAAAAATACAATGAGCAGTTCTTC
TRBJ2-7,.,TRBV12-3/TRBV12-4,.,CASRKRRGDSYEQYF,TGTGCCAGCAGAAAACGAAGAGGTGACTCCTACGAGCAGTACTTC
TRBJ2-5,many,TRBV10-2,.,CASSEYLGDRGQETQYF,TGCGCCAGCAGTGAGTACCTGGGGGATCGGGGCCAAGAGACCCAGTACTTC
TRBJ2-3,.,TRBV29-1,.,CSVGTGTSINTQYF,TGCAGCGTTGGCACAGGGACCAGCATCAATACGCAGTATTTT
TRBJ1-4,.,TRBV20-1,.,CSASGTIATNEKLFF,TGCAGTGCTAGCGGGACTATTGCAACTAATGAAAAACTGTTTTTT
TRBJ1-6,few,TRBV6-1,TRBD1,CASSEAGDRAYNSPLHF,TGTGCCAGCAGTGAGGCTGGAGACAGGGCCTATAATTCACCCCTCCACTTT
TRBJ2-1,.,TRBV15,.,CATSVDFPQYNEQFF,TGTGCCACCAGCGTGGACTTCCCACAGTACAATGAGCAGTTCTTC
TRBJ2-7,.,TRBV20-1,.,CSPTGRHYEQYF,TGCAGTCCAACGGGACGGCACTACGAGCAGTACTTC
TRBJ1-2,.,TRBV7-2,.,CASSSPGTIVGYTF,TGTGCCAGCAGCAGTCCGGGAACCATAGTTGGCTACACCTTC